What follows are 26 T cell receptor beta chains derived from one specimen sequenced in a study of T-cell reconstitution after alpha-beta-depleted transplantation in children. This sample's TCRbeta library carried unique molecular identifier barcodes. TCRdb analysed the PCR reads with MiXCR anew, one entry per CDR3 protein. The table has around 8,800 distinct CDR3 sequences, around 17% seen once. The starting material was PBMCs, mostly from graft donor cells, obtained 60 days after TCRalphabeta/CD19-depleted stem cell transplant. The receptors originated from a girl less than two years old who had a stem cell transplant for combined immunodeficiency, so the T cells may come from the graft donor.

The V call is TRBV12-3 or TRBV12-4, the J call TRBJ2-1, with a tentative D call TRBD2 (5 bases). CDR3 length: 16 amino acids. V was pared by 0 bases and J by 8 bases, with 17 bases between. The CDR3 is CASSLARASLYHEQFF. The CDR3 bases are TGTGCCAGCAGTTTAGCGAGGGCTAGTCTGTATCATGAGCAGTTCTTC.

This clonotype occurred a few times. V is TRBV24-1 and J is TRBJ2-3; the D gene is possibly TRBD2 (6 bases). The germline CDR1 and CDR2 sequences are KGHDR and SFDVKD. CDR3 length: 15 residues. V was pared by 6 bases and J by 4 bases, with 16 bases between. Written as DNA, the CDR3 is TGTGCCACCAGTTATGGCGGGGCACCTCCAGATACGCAGTATTTT. Its translation is CATSYGGAPPDTQYF.

This chain links TRBV5-1 with TRBJ2-2; tentatively, D is TRBD2 (5 bases). V gave up 9 bases and J gave up 8 bases, with 14 bases separating them. Germline V gives CDR1 SGHRS, CDR2 YFSETQ. The CDR3 runs to 12 residues. CDR3 loop: CATGNIQGELFF. CDR3 in DNA: TGCGCCACCGGGAACATCCAGGGGGAGCTGTTTTTT.

This clonotype was seen only a few times. The chain's CDR3 is CAISAIAGENEQYF. The CDR3, as DNA: TGTGCCATCAGTGCGATTGCGGGAGAAAACGAGCAGTACTTC. The chain has TRBV10-3 and TRBJ2-7, with 7 bases matching TRBD2. This CDR3 has 14 residues. V trimming: 4 bases; J trimming: 5 bases; junction bases outside the gene matches: 8. Germline V gene sequence: CDR1 ENHRY, CDR2 SYGVKD.

The rearrangement links TRBV7-2 to TRBJ2-2, with 8 bases lining up with TRBD2. The CDR3 contains 15 residues. The V segment lost 5 bases and the J segment 4 bases; nucleotides outside the gene matches: 6. Germline V gene data show CDR1 as SGHTA and CDR2 as FQGNSA. CDR3 sequence (DNA): TGTGCCAGCAGCACCGGACTAGCCCGCACCGGGGAGCTGTTTTTT. Translated, it gives CASSTGLARTGELFF. The full variable domain, in which reference TRBV7-2 and TRBJ2-2 provide the parts outside the CDR3, is GAGVSQSPSNKVTEKGKDVELRCDPISGHTALYWYRQSLGQGLEFLIYFQGNSAPDKSGLPSDRFSAERTGGSVSTLTIQRTQQEDSAVYLCASSTGLARTGELFFGEGSRLTVL.

The chain has TRBV6-5 and TRBJ1-5, with a weak D call TRBD1 (5 bases). Germline V gene lookup returns CDR1 MNHEY and CDR2 SVGAGI. Deletions cut 2 bases from V and 7 bases from J, with 12 bases between. CDR3 size: 14 residues. The CDR3 protein is CASSYGQGGQPQHF. DNA of the CDR3: TGTGCCAGCAGTTACGGCCAGGGCGGACAGCCCCAGCATTTT.

The chain combines TRBV7-2 with TRBJ2-1; TRBD1 matches 11 bases. The CDR3 spans 18 residues. J lost 4 bases, V lost 0 bases, and 8 bases had no gene match. Germline CDR1 and CDR2: SGHTA and FQGNSA. CDR3 residues: CASSLARTGGSLYNEQFF. The CDR3 region has the DNA TGTGCCAGCAGCTTAGCTAGGACAGGGGGCTCGCTTTACAATGAGCAGTTCTTC.

This clonotype occurred many times. The V gene is TRBV5-6, the J gene TRBJ2-1, with 7 bases fitting TRBD2. V trimming: 0 bases; J trimming: 0 bases; junction bases outside the gene matches: 9. The CDR3 extends over 18 amino acids. CDR1 and CDR2 from the germline V gene are SGHDT and YYEEEE. This CDR3 reads CASSLAGYGGSSYNEQFF. CDR3 coding DNA: TGTGCCAGCAGCTTGGCAGGGTACGGGGGGAGCTCCTACAATGAGCAGTTCTTC.

This clonotype appeared many times. The chain uses TRBV7-2 and TRBJ2-5; D remains ambiguous. The CDR3 consists of 16 residues. Looked up from germline, CDR1 is SGHTA and CDR2 is FQGNSA. V gave up 4 bases and J gave up 5 bases, with 20 bases separating them. The CDR3 DNA reads as TGTGCCAGCAGCTCCCCTGAAGCCATCATGGTGGAGACCCAGTACTTC. It is translated as CASSSPEAIMVETQYF.

There are many counts of this clonotype. The chain carries TRBV27 and TRBJ2-7, with 11 bases lining up with TRBD2. The CDR3 spans 16 residues. The V segment lost 4 bases and the J segment 3 bases; nucleotides outside the gene matches: 8. The V gene's germline CDR1 is MNHEY and CDR2 SMNVEV (reference sequence). CDR3 nucleotides: TGTGCCAGCAGTTCGGGCGCTAGCGGGAGGCACTACGAGCAGTACTTC. This sequence encodes CASSSGASGRHYEQYF.

V usage is TRBV2 and J usage is TRBJ2-1; D is ambiguous. This CDR3 contains 9 residues. In germline, CDR1 is SNHLY, CDR2 FYNNEI. Trimming cost V 10 bases and J 6 bases, with 4 bases left between them. CDR3 sequence reads: CAITNEQFF. In DNA, the CDR3 is TGTGCCATCACCAATGAGCAGTTCTTC.

This sequence joins TRBV19 and TRBJ1-5; TRBD1 matches at 7 bases. Looked up from germline, CDR1 is LNHDA and CDR2 is SQIVND (reference sequence). CDR3 size: 13 residues. V gave up 5 bases and J gave up 5 bases; unmatched junction bases: 3. DNA for the CDR3: TGTGCCAGTAGTGATACAGGGGATCAGCCCCAGCATTTT. Amino acids: CASSDTGDQPQHF.

This clonotype was seen repeatedly, ten times or more. The chain employs TRBV7-6 and TRBJ2-7; D possibly corresponds to TRBD2 (5 bases). Germline V gene sequence: CDR1 SGHVS, CDR2 FNYEAQ. The CDR3 spans 15 residues. V lost 1 base and J lost 7, with 17 bases in between. CDR3 amino acids: CASSLGPTGSPEQYF. The CDR3 nucleotides are TGTGCCAGCAGCTTAGGACCCACGGGGAGCCCAGAGCAGTACTTC.

The chain joins TRBV2 to TRBJ2-5; perhaps TRBD2 as D (5 bases). This CDR3 has 14 amino acids. Per germline, CDR1 SNHLY and CDR2 FYNNEI. The V and J ends lost 3 bases and 6 bases respectively, with 14 bases between them. The CDR3 loop reads CASSDGVARKTQYF. In DNA form, the CDR3 reads TGTGCCAGCAGTGACGGGGTGGCGAGGAAGACCCAGTACTTC.

The table lists this clonotype with a few counts. The gene calls are TRBV18 and TRBJ2-7, with 10 bases fitting TRBD1. Trimming at V came to 3 bases and at J to 2 bases, leaving 7 bases not matched to a gene. From germline, CDR1 is KGHSH and CDR2 LQKENI. The CDR3 runs 16 residues. In DNA form, the CDR3 reads TGTGCCAGCTCACCTGCGCCGGGACAGGGGACCTACGAGCAGTACTTC. Its translation: CASSPAPGQGTYEQYF.

In its sample, this clonotype was seen many times. The chain recombines TRBV29-1 with TRBJ2-3; D is undetermined. Trimming removed 3 bases at V and 7 bases at J, with 8 bases between. The CDR3 has 11 residues. The germline V gene has CDR1 SQVTM and CDR2 ANQGSEA. CDR3 DNA sequence: TGCAGCGTTGAGGACCCGAATACGCAGTATTTT. Translated: CSVEDPNTQYF.

This clonotype has only a few counts. The chain joins TRBV4-1 to TRBJ2-5, with D possibly being TRBD1 (6 bases). Per germline, CDR1 MGHRA and CDR2 YSYEKL. V was cut by 4 bases and J by 5 bases, with 14 bases left in between. This CDR3 region has 14 residues. The CDR3 DNA follows: TGCGCCAGCAGCCCGGTGGGGGCCTGGGAGACCCAGTACTTC. Encoded protein: CASSPVGAWETQYF.

The chain carries TRBV18 and TRBJ2-7; 7 positions agree with TRBD1. This CDR3 has 14 amino acids. The junction had 6 bases not matched to a gene; V was cut back by 4 bases and J by 3 bases. CDR1 is KGHSH and CDR2 is LQKENI in the germline V gene. CDR3 in amino acids: CASSRPGQNYEQYF. In nucleotides, the CDR3 is TGTGCCAGCTCACGACCGGGACAGAACTACGAGCAGTACTTC.

This clonotype was counted only a few times. The chain couples TRBV20-1 to TRBJ2-7; 14 bases align to TRBD2. Germline CDR1 and CDR2: DFQATT and SNEGSKA (reference sequence). This CDR3 is 15 amino acids long. V lost 4 bases to trimming and J lost 2 bases; unmatched junction nucleotides: 4. The CDR3 DNA sequence: TGCAGTGCTATAGGACTAGCGGGGGGACCCTACGAGCAGTACTTC. It translates to CSAIGLAGGPYEQYF.

This clonotype has only a few counts. The chain combines TRBV5-4 with TRBJ2-1, with unresolved D. CDR3 length: 13 amino acids. Trimming stripped 4 bases from V and 5 bases from J, with 10 bases between. Per germline, CDR1 SGHNT and CDR2 YYREEE (reference sequence). The CDR3 protein is CASSGNIDNEQFF. The CDR3 DNA reads as TGTGCCAGCAGCGGTAATATTGACAATGAGCAGTTCTTC.

This clonotype was picked up a small number of times. This sequence joins TRBV5-6 and TRBJ1-1, with D uncertain. This CDR3 has 14 residues. Deletions cut 3 bases from V and 0 bases from J, with 9 bases between. CDR1 is SGHDT, CDR2 YYEEEE, per germline. CDR3 nucleotides: TGTGCCAGCAGCTCGGTTGAAGTGAACACTGAAGCTTTCTTT. The encoded protein is CASSSVEVNTEAFF. Full variable domain (outside the CDR3, taken from reference TRBV5-6 and TRBJ1-1): DAGVTQSPTHLIKTRGQQVTLRCSPKSGHDTVSWYQQALGQGPQFIFQYYEEEERQRGNFPDRFSGHQFPNYSSELNVNALLLGDSALYLCASSSVEVNTEAFFGQGTRLTVV.

CDR3 protein: CASDSGGNYEQYF. CDR3 DNA sequence: TGTGCCAGCGATTCCGGGGGAAATTACGAGCAGTACTTC. This sequence joins TRBV2 and TRBJ2-7, with D perhaps TRBD2 (6 bases). CDR3 length equals 13 residues. V was trimmed by 8 bases and J by 4 bases, leaving 15 bases between them. The germline V gene has CDR1 SNHLY and CDR2 FYNNEI.

The V call is TRBV4-1, the J call TRBJ1-5; 10 positions match TRBD1. CDR1 and CDR2 from the germline V gene are MGHRA and YSYEKL. The CDR3 loop spans 14 amino acids. Losses at the gene ends were 4 bases for V and 6 bases for J; bases not matched to a gene: 3. Written as DNA, the CDR3 is TGCGCCAGCAGCCTGGACAGGGGGGCTCAGCCCCAGCATTTT. Its translation is CASSLDRGAQPQHF.

This clonotype showed up many times. V gene TRBV20-1 combines with J gene TRBJ2-7; 8 bases line up with TRBD1. CDR3 length: 12 amino acids. Germline values: CDR1 DFQATT, CDR2 SNEGSKA (reference sequence). With 5 bases clipped from V and 2 bases from J, the junction kept 2 bases outside the gene matches. DNA for the CDR3: TGCAGTGCTCCCAGGGGGCCCTACGAGCAGTACTTC. Its protein product is CSAPRGPYEQYF.

The sample holds many counts of this clonotype. This rearrangement joins TRBV7-6 to TRBJ2-3; 7 bases line up with TRBD1. CDR1 is SGHVS and CDR2 is FNYEAQ in the germline V gene. Trimming cost V 1 base and J 3 bases; bases outside gene matches: 4. The CDR3 totals 15 residues. In DNA, the CDR3 is TGTGCCAGCAGCTTAGAGGGCAGGGGGACAGATACGCAGTATTTT. Residues: CASSLEGRGTDTQYF.

This clonotype occurred a few times. This chain links TRBV12-3 or TRBV12-4 with TRBJ2-5, with TRBD2 matching over 8 bases. V trimming: 0 bases; J trimming: 6 bases; junction bases outside the gene matches: 9. This CDR3 is 16 amino acids long. CDR3 sequence reads: CASSLAVTSGPKTQYF. DNA for the CDR3: TGTGCCAGCAGTTTAGCCGTAACTAGCGGACCCAAGACCCAGTACTTC.